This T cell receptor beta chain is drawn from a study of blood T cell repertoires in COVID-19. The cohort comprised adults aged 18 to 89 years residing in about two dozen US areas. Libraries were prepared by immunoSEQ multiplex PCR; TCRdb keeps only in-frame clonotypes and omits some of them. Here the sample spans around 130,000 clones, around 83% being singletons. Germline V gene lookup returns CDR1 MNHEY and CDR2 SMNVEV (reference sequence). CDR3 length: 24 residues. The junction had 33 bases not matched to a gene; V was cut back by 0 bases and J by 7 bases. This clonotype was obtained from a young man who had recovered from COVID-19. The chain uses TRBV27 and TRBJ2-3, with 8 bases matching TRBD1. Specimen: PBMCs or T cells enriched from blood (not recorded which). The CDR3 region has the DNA TGTGCCAGCAGTTTATCCCCTCTGGGACAGGCCCTCCTAGCACGGGGCCCACTAAGGAATACGCAGTATTTT. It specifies CASSLSPLGQALLARGPLRNTQYF.